Described below is a single TCR beta chain sequence and its context. As processed by the authors: From reference gene primer amplification, estimates of nucleated cell counts were derived. Measured with immunoSEQ multiplex PCR; TCRdb has only the in-frame clones, and not every one. V and J calls and clone size are as listed in that table; D and trimming were resolved from the DNA. The table records 95,000 to 100,000 clones, around 92% of them present only once. The data belong to a study of blood T cell repertoires in COVID-19. Overall study: The origin of the acute and convalescent COVID-19 samples was the United States, Italy and Spain. The cDNA or gDNA used as material had been derived from T cells, B-cell-depleted T cells, or PBMCs.

Trimming shortened V by 1 base and J by 7 bases, and 17 bases separated the two germline ends. The CDR3 is 15 amino acids. CDR1 and CDR2 from the germline V gene are PRHDT and FYEKMQ (reference sequence). V gene TRBV13 combines with J gene TRBJ2-7; weak D call: TRBD2 (6 bases). This receptor was taken from a man aged 45-65 years with active COVID-19. The sequenced sample consisted of peripheral blood. The CDR3 coding sequence is TGTGCCAGCAGCTTAGCGCCTAGCGATGTGGCGGAGCAGTACTTC. The encoded protein is CASSLAPSDVAEQYF.